These T cell receptor beta chains were read from a single sample in a study of T cells in Graves' hyperthyroidism and ophthalmopathy. TCRdb analysed the multiplex PCR reads with MiXCR anew, one entry per CDR3 protein. The data contain 550,000 to 800,000 distinct CDR3 sequences, 15% to 20% of them singletons. The sequenced sample was blood. These receptors all come from a man between 45 and 60 years old with Graves' hyperthyroidism. The CDR3 runs from the conserved cysteine through the conserved F or W. The D gene is left open where the match is weak. The listing skips clone size in some rows; elsewhere it reads once, few, many or a size class.

d_call,cdr3_length,j_call,clone_size,v_call,cdr3_aa,cdr3_nt
.,12,TRBJ1-2,.,TRBV29-1,CSVEERLYGYTF,TGCAGCGTTGAAGAGAGGTTGTATGGCTACACCTTC
.,14,TRBJ1-2,.,TRBV6-1,CASSTSLGNYGYTF,TGCGCCAGCAGTACCTCCTTGGGTAACTATGGCTACACCTTC
.,14,TRBJ1-2,many,TRBV10-3,CAISESDSVYGYTF,TGTGCCATCAGTGAGTCTGACAGCGTCTATGGCTACACCTTC
.,14,TRBJ2-1,.,TRBV4-3,CASSGHFSYNEQFF,TGCGCCAGCAGCGGACACTTCTCCTACAATGAGCAGTTCTTC
.,13,TRBJ2-1,.,TRBV5-1,CASSGGTYNEKFF,TGCGCCAGCAGCGGGGGAACCTACAATGAGAAGTTCTTC
TRBD1,15,TRBJ1-2,.,TRBV18,CASSETRDSMNGYTF,TGTGCCAGCTCAGAAACCCGGGACAGTATGAATGGCTACACCTTC
.,16,TRBJ2-5,few,TRBV5-1,CASSLYRDPYQETQYF,TGCGCCAGCAGCCTTTACAGGGACCCGTACCAAGAGACCCAGTACTTC
.,12,TRBJ1-1,.,TRBV19,CATRRGNTEAFF,TGTGCCACCCGAAGGGGGAACACTGAAGCTTTCTTT
.,15,TRBJ1-2,.,TRBV7-9,CASLPDAEANYGYTF,TGTGCCAGCCTTCCGGACGCCGAAGCTAACTATGGCTACACCTTC
.,14,TRBJ2-7,few,TRBV9,CASSGTTRLGEQYF,TGTGCCAGCAGCGGGACTACACGACTAGGTGAGCAGTACTTC
TRBD1,16,TRBJ1-5,many,TRBV12-3/TRBV12-4,CASSLLIQGATQPQHF,TGTGCCAGCAGTTTATTAATACAGGGGGCCACTCAGCCCCAGCATTTT
.,14,TRBJ1-2,many,TRBV12-5,CASGSSTEPYGYTF,TGTGCTAGTGGTTCTTCGACAGAGCCCTATGGCTACACCTTC
.,11,TRBJ2-5,.,TRBV28,CASSARATQYF,TGTGCCAGCAGTGCCCGGGCCACCCAGTACTTC
TRBD2,16,TRBJ2-7,few,TRBV6-1,CASSEAREGPLYEQYF,TGTGCCAGCAGTGAAGCGCGGGAGGGACCCCTTTACGAGCAGTACTTC
.,16,TRBJ2-7,.,TRBV28,CASSLFLSGGPYEQYF,TGTGCCAGCAGTTTATTTTTGTCGGGCGGCCCCTACGAGCAGTACTTC
TRBD2,15,TRBJ2-1,once,TRBV19,CASRPSGHSYNEQFF,TGTGCCAGTAGACCTAGCGGCCACTCCTACAATGAGCAGTTCTTC
TRBD1,15,TRBJ2-2,many,TRBV28,CASSQGGSDTGELFF,TGTGCCAGCAGCCAAGGGGGCTCGGACACCGGGGAGCTGTTTTTT
TRBD1,15,TRBJ2-1,.,TRBV7-3,CASSFQGTGWNEQFF,TGTGCCAGCAGCTTTCAAGGGACAGGGTGGAATGAGCAGTTCTTC
TRBD2,15,TRBJ2-1,once,TRBV14,CASSQDSASGRVQFF,TGTGCCAGCAGCCAAGATAGCGCTAGCGGGAGGGTGCAGTTCTTC
TRBD1,14,TRBJ1-2,many,TRBV5-5,CASSLESAGGGYTF,TGTGCCAGCAGCTTAGAGTCGGCAGGGGGTGGCTACACCTTC
.,15,TRBJ2-3,few,TRBV7-9,CASSLDYQSTDTQYF,TGTGCCAGCAGCTTAGACTACCAGAGCACAGATACGCAGTATTTT
.,14,TRBJ2-7,few,TRBV12-3/TRBV12-4,CASSGDASSYEQYF,TGTGCCAGCAGTGGGGACGCGAGCTCCTACGAGCAGTACTTC
TRBD1,15,TRBJ1-2,.,TRBV9,CASSDRGLPLRGYTF,TGTGCCAGCAGTGACAGGGGGCTCCCGCTCCGTGGCTACACCTTC
.,14,TRBJ2-1,few,TRBV4-2,CASSQDSGLNEQFF,TGTGCCAGCAGCCAAGATAGCGGTCTAAATGAGCAGTTCTTC
.,13,TRBJ2-5,few,TRBV29-1,CSVDGGIQETQYF,TGCAGCGTCGATGGGGGGATCCAAGAGACCCAGTACTTC
.,14,TRBJ2-5,few,TRBV20-1,CSVAGQHRQETQYF,TGCAGTGTCGCAGGACAGCACCGCCAAGAGACCCAGTACTTC
.,16,TRBJ2-3,.,TRBV20-1,CSASLGSTVATDTQYF,TGCAGTGCTAGCCTTGGATCGACGGTTGCAACAGATACGCAGTATTTT
TRBD1,15,TRBJ2-1,few,TRBV24-1,CATSDPTGTGGEQFF,TGTGCCACCAGTGATCCGACCGGGACAGGCGGTGAGCAGTTCTTC
TRBD1,15,TRBJ1-2,few,TRBV12-3/TRBV12-4,CASSPRDRGLYGYTF,TGTGCCAGCAGTCCACGGGACAGGGGGCTCTATGGCTACACCTTC
.,14,TRBJ2-2,.,TRBV28,CASSFIGGTGELFF,TGTGCCAGCAGTTTTATAGGGGGCACCGGGGAGCTGTTTTTT
.,11,TRBJ2-1,.,TRBV6-1,CASIRNNEQFF,TGTGCCAGCATACGAAACAATGAGCAGTTCTTC
TRBD1,16,TRBJ1-3,few,TRBV28,CASSLNRGHSGNTIYF,TGTGCCAGCAGTTTAAACAGGGGGCACTCTGGAAACACCATATATTTT
.,17,TRBJ2-2,.,TRBV7-2,CASSLEVLGGGTGELFF,TGTGCCAGCAGCTTAGAAGTGTTGGGGGGAGGCACCGGGGAGCTGTTTTTT
TRBD2,13,TRBJ2-1,.,TRBV7-3,CASSPTSGREQFF,TGTGCCAGCAGCCCAACTAGCGGGAGAGAGCAGTTCTTC
.,19,TRBJ1-5,many,TRBV28,CASSLDPSARKSSNQPQHF,TGTGCCAGCAGTTTGGACCCGAGCGCGAGGAAAAGTAGCAATCAGCCCCAGCATTTT
TRBD1,13,TRBJ1-2,many,TRBV12-3/TRBV12-4,CASSLRTGDGYTF,TGTGCCAGCAGTTTACGGACAGGGGACGGCTACACCTTC
TRBD2,15,TRBJ2-2,many,TRBV11-2,CASSKSGSVTGELFF,TGTGCCAGCAGTAAAAGCGGGAGCGTCACCGGGGAGCTGTTTTTT
TRBD2,15,TRBJ2-7,few,TRBV29-1,CSVEELLAGANEQYF,TGCAGCGTTGAAGAACTACTAGCGGGAGCAAACGAGCAGTACTTC
TRBD1,13,TRBJ1-5,many,TRBV10-3,CAISWDSNQPQHF,TGTGCCATCAGCTGGGACAGTAATCAGCCCCAGCATTTT
.,15,TRBJ2-7,.,TRBV6-2/TRBV6-3,CASSYFSGLNYEQYF,TGTGCCAGCAGTTACTTTAGCGGTTTAAACTACGAGCAGTACTTC
.,13,TRBJ2-5,.,TRBV10-3,CAISSQGQETQYF,TGTGCCATCAGTTCCCAGGGACAAGAGACCCAGTACTTC
.,16,TRBJ1-4,many,TRBV24-1,CATSPGDGPTNEKLFF,TGTGCCACCAGTCCAGGGGATGGGCCAACTAATGAAAAACTGTTTTTT
.,14,TRBJ2-1,many,TRBV2,CANSGGSGYNEQFF,TGTGCCAACAGCGGCGGGTCTGGCTACAATGAGCAGTTCTTC
.,15,TRBJ1-5,few,TRBV3-1,CASSQVPGFHQPQHF,TGTGCCAGCAGCCAAGTACCAGGGTTTCATCAGCCCCAGCATTTT
.,13,TRBJ2-5,many,TRBV11-1,CASSRDNQETQYF,TGTGCCAGCAGCCGGGACAACCAAGAGACCCAGTACTTC
TRBD2,16,TRBJ2-3,many,TRBV9,CASRTGTSGSTDTQYF,TGTGCCAGCAGAACGGGGACTAGCGGGAGCACAGATACGCAGTATTTT
.,15,TRBJ2-7,few,TRBV5-5,CASSPLYGTEYEQYF,TGTGCCAGCAGCCCTCTTTACGGGACGGAGTACGAGCAGTACTTC
.,15,TRBJ2-3,many,TRBV7-9,CASSPRGGITDTQYF,TGTGCCAGCAGCCCCCGGGGAGGAATTACAGATACGCAGTATTTT
.,17,TRBJ1-3,.,TRBV7-8,CASSSDRFPISGNTIYF,TGTGCCAGCAGCTCAGACAGGTTTCCGATCTCTGGAAACACCATATATTTT
TRBD1,16,TRBJ2-2,many,TRBV7-2,CASSLGGQGATGELFF,TGTGCCAGCAGCTTGGGTGGGCAGGGGGCCACCGGGGAGCTGTTTTTT
.,13,TRBJ2-3,.,TRBV12-3/TRBV12-4,CASSLYRVDAQYF,TGTGCCAGCAGTCTGTACAGGGTAGATGCGCAGTATTTT
.,11,TRBJ2-3,.,TRBV20-1,CSAPSRGTQCF,TGCAGTGCCCCCTCAAGGGGTACGCAGTGTTTT
.,15,TRBJ1-6,many,TRBV3-1,CASSQTGRGNSPLHF,TGTGCCAGCAGCCAAACAGGAAGGGGTAATTCACCCCTCCACTTT
.,15,TRBJ2-5,.,TRBV9,CASSVDGVFQETQYF,TGTGCCAGCAGCGTAGATGGGGTCTTCCAAGAGACCCAGTACTTC
TRBD1,13,TRBJ2-7,many,TRBV6-1,CASSRTGMGEQYF,TGTGCCAGCAGTAGGACAGGGATGGGGGAGCAGTACTTC
.,14,TRBJ2-2,many,TRBV11-3,CASSLAGETGELFF,TGTGCCAGCAGCTTAGCTGGGGAAACCGGGGAGCTGTTTTTT
.,13,TRBJ1-1,.,TRBV28,CASRKDGRTEAFF,TGTGCCAGCAGGAAAGACGGTCGGACTGAAGCTTTCTTT
TRBD2,14,TRBJ2-7,few,TRBV3-1,CASALSGSSYEQYF,TGTGCCAGTGCTCTTAGCGGGAGCTCCTACGAGCAGTACTTC